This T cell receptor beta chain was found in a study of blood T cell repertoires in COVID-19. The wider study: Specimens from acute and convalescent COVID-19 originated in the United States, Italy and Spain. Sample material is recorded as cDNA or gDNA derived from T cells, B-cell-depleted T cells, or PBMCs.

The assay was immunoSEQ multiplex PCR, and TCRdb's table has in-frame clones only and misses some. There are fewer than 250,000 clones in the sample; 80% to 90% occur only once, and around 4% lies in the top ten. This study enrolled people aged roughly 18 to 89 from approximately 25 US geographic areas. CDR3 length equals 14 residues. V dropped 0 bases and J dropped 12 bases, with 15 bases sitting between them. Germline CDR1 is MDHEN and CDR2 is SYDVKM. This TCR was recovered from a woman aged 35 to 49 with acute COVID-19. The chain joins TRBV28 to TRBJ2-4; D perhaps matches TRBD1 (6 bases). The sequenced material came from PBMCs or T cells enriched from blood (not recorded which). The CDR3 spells CASSLWATEGGQYF. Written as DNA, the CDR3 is TGTGCCAGCAGTTTATGGGCTACCGAAGGGGGTCAGTACTTC.